This entry lists 18 T cell receptor beta chains sequenced from one sample in a study of blood T cell repertoires in COVID-19. Only in-frame clones appear in the TCRdb table, and some are missing; sequencing was by immunoSEQ multiplex PCR. Among about 150,000 clones listed, 85% were seen once. Source material: peripheral blood. The receptors come from a woman aged 55-75 years with COVID-19, enrolled during active disease.

The chain recombines TRBV2 with TRBJ2-5; D unclear. Germline CDR1 is SNHLY and CDR2 is FYNNEI. Between the trimmed V and J ends, which lost 8 bases and 3 bases, there was a span of 16 bases. This CDR3 spans 14 amino acids. CDR3 sequence (DNA): TGTGCCAGCCGGGTGGAATTGGGTAAAGAGACCCAGTACTTC. Protein sequence: CASRVELGKETQYF. Supplemented by reference TRBV2 and TRBJ2-5, the full variable domain reads EPEVTQTPSHQVTQMGQEVILRCVPISNHLYFYWYRQILGQKVEFLVSFYNNEISEKSEIFDDQFSVERPDGSNFTLKIRSTKLEDSAMYFCASRVELGKETQYFGPGTRLLVL.

This chain joins TRBV5-4 and TRBJ1-1; D gene ambiguous. The CDR3 runs to 14 residues. Germline lookup yields CDR1 SGHNT and CDR2 YYREEE (reference sequence). With 0 bases removed from V and 7 bases from J, the gap between germline ends came to 13 bases. The CDR3 protein is CASSLALGVGEAFF. CDR3 nucleotides: TGTGCCAGCAGCTTGGCCCTGGGAGTAGGTGAAGCTTTCTTT.

J is TRBJ2-3 and V is TRBV15; D might be TRBD1 (6 bases). The V gene lost 4 bases and the J gene lost 4 bases, with 15 bases spanning the gap. The germline V gene has CDR1 LNHNV and CDR2 YYDKDF (reference sequence). The CDR3 totals 15 residues. The CDR3 loop reads CATSMEQGKADTQYF. CDR3 nucleotide sequence: TGTGCCACCAGCATGGAACAGGGAAAGGCAGATACGCAGTATTTT.

V gene TRBV7-3 combines with J gene TRBJ2-3, with D possibly matching TRBD1 (6 bases). Germline-derived CDR1 and CDR2 are SGHTA and FQGTGA. CDR3 length equals 14 residues. V lost 0 bases to trimming and J lost 5 bases, with 9 bases between them. This chain's CDR3 is CASSLTGARDTQYF. The CDR3 DNA sequence: TGTGCCAGCAGCTTAACGGGGGCGCGAGATACGCAGTATTTT.

CDR3 nucleotide sequence: TGTGCCACCAGTACAGGGGCCTACGAGCAGTACTTC. Protein product: CATSTGAYEQYF. This chain links TRBV15 with TRBJ2-7, with 7 positions matching TRBD1. V shed 6 bases and J 2 bases; nucleotides not matched to a gene: 1. In germline, CDR1 is LNHNV, CDR2 YYDKDF (reference sequence). This CDR3 region has 12 residues.

V gene TRBV3-1 (or the pseudogene TRBV3-2) combines with J gene TRBJ1-4; no firm D call. Trimming took off 1 base at V and 7 bases at J, with 16 bases between the two ends. Germline assignment: CDR1 LGHDT and CDR2 YNNKEL (reference sequence). The CDR3 runs 16 residues. CDR3 sequence reads: CASSQGGGPNSEKLFF. CDR3 coding DNA: TGTGCCAGCAGCCAAGGGGGAGGCCCCAATAGTGAAAAACTGTTTTTT.

The V and J genes are TRBV2 and TRBJ1-1; the D gene is possibly TRBD1 (5 bases). Germline-derived CDR1 and CDR2 are SNHLY and FYNNEI. The CDR3 is 15 residues long. Trimming took 4 bases from V and 5 from J, leaving 17 bases between them. This CDR3 is CASSVGLGRLTEAFF. Here the CDR3 DNA reads TGTGCCAGCAGTGTGGGGCTGGGAAGATTAACTGAAGCTTTCTTT.

V usage is TRBV5-4 and J usage is TRBJ1-3; D might be TRBD1 (5 bases). The CDR3 consists of 16 residues. V dropped 1 base and J dropped 0 bases, with 11 bases sitting between them. The V gene's germline CDR1 is SGHNT and CDR2 YYREEE (reference sequence). CDR3 sequence (DNA): TGTGCCAGCAGCTTGCAGGGCACCGGCTCTGGAAACACCATATATTTT. Its translation is CASSLQGTGSGNTIYF.

This clone has only a few counts. The chain uses TRBV7-9 and TRBJ2-7; D unclear. Trimming took off 2 bases at V and 2 bases at J, with 7 bases between the two ends. Germline V gene sequence: CDR1 SEHNR, CDR2 FQNEAQ (reference sequence). The CDR3 contains 13 residues. CDR3 coding DNA: TGTGCCAGCAGCTTATATGGGCCCTACGAGCAGTACTTC. Translating gives CASSLYGPYEQYF.

The genes are TRBV5-1 and TRBJ2-5; 7 nucleotides agree with TRBD1. The CDR3 runs to 15 residues. Trimming removed 6 bases from V and 2 bases from J; junction bases left unmatched: 10. Germline V gives CDR1 SGHRS, CDR2 YFSETQ. This CDR3 reads CASKVLGQSQETQYF. DNA for the CDR3: TGCGCCAGCAAGGTCTTGGGACAGTCACAAGAGACCCAGTACTTC. The full variable domain, with the rest looked up from reference TRBV5-1 and TRBJ2-5, is KAGVTQTPRYLIKTRGQQVTLSCSPISGHRSVSWYQQTPGQGLQFLFEYFSETQRNKGNFPGRFSGRQFSNSRSEMNVSTLELGDSALYLCASKVLGQSQETQYFGPGTRLLVL.

The sample holds a few counts of this clone. V is TRBV9 and J is TRBJ2-1; TRBD2 might be the D (6 bases). The germline V gene has CDR1 SGDLS and CDR2 YYNGEE. CDR3 length: 17 amino acids. The V end lost 2 bases, the J end lost 0 bases, and 15 bases lay between the germline ends. This chain's CDR3 is CASSVGRAGRSYNEQFF. CDR3 coding DNA: TGTGCCAGCAGCGTGGGAAGAGCGGGCCGCTCCTACAATGAGCAGTTCTTC. The full variable domain, completed using reference TRBV9 and TRBJ2-1, is DSGVTQTPKHLITATGQRVTLRCSPRSGDLSVYWYQQSLDQGLQFLIQYYNGEERAKGNILERFSAQQFPDLHSELNLSSLELGDSALYFCASSVGRAGRSYNEQFFGPGTRLTVL.

The chain links TRBV24-1 to TRBJ2-3; 7 nucleotides align to TRBD2. The CDR3 contains 17 residues. Germline trimming cut 3 bases from V and 4 bases from J; bases unmatched to any gene: 12. The V gene's germline CDR1 is KGHDR and CDR2 SFDVKD. The DNA of the CDR3 is TGTGCCACCAGTGATCCCGGCGGGGGATCAGGGCCAGATACGCAGTATTTT. Its translation: CATSDPGGGSGPDTQYF.

This chain links TRBV11-1 with TRBJ2-1, with TRBD1 matching over 8 bases. The CDR3 runs to 16 residues. CDR1 SGHAT and CDR2 FQDESV come from the germline V gene (reference sequence). V shed 1 base, J shed 8 bases, and the junction held 10 bases outside the gene matches. This CDR3 is CASSLDPGQGSHEQFF. CDR3 bases: TGTGCCAGCAGCTTAGATCCCGGACAGGGTTCGCATGAGCAGTTCTTC.

V is TRBV5-4 and J is TRBJ1-4; D uncertain. V was trimmed by 3 bases and J by 5 bases, leaving 2 bases between them. Germline values: CDR1 SGHNT, CDR2 YYREEE (reference sequence). There are 11 residues in the CDR3. CDR3 loop: CASSSNEKLFF. The CDR3 nucleotides read TGTGCCAGCAGCTCAAATGAAAAACTGTTTTTT.

This chain uses TRBV7-8 with TRBJ1-6; D gene unclear. Trimming removed 5 bases from V and 4 bases from J, with 6 bases in between. CDR3 length: 13 residues. Germline V gene data show CDR1 as SGHVS and CDR2 as FQNEAQ. CDR3: CASSRTYNSPLHF. The CDR3, as DNA: TGTGCCAGCAGCCGTACATATAATTCACCCCTCCACTTT.

The chain links TRBV5-6 to TRBJ2-2, with TRBD1 identical over 7 bases. Trimming took 5 bases from V and 2 from J; bases not matched to a gene: 6. The CDR3 spans 15 residues. From germline, CDR1 is SGHDT and CDR2 YYEEEE. The CDR3 nucleotides are TGTGCCAGCAGAATGGGACAGACCAACACCGGGGAGCTGTTTTTT. This encodes CASRMGQTNTGELFF. Full variable domain (outside the CDR3, taken from reference TRBV5-6 and TRBJ2-2): DAGVTQSPTHLIKTRGQQVTLRCSPKSGHDTVSWYQQALGQGPQFIFQYYEEEERQRGNFPDRFSGHQFPNYSSELNVNALLLGDSALYLCASRMGQTNTGELFFGEGSRLTVL.

The chain employs TRBV3-1 (or the pseudogene TRBV3-2) and TRBJ1-2, with 7 positions matching TRBD1. This CDR3 has 12 residues. CDR1 is LGHDT and CDR2 is YNNKEL in the germline V gene (reference sequence). V trimming: 1 base; J trimming: 11 bases; junction bases outside the gene matches: 4. DNA for the CDR3: TGTGCCAGCAGCCAAGGACAGGGTCAATACACCTTC. It codes for CASSQGQGQYTF.

The J gene is TRBJ2-1, the V gene TRBV19; 8 bases agree with TRBD1. Germline lookup yields CDR1 LNHDA and CDR2 SQIVND (reference sequence). The CDR3 consists of 16 residues. V lost 4 bases and J lost 4; bases outside the gene matches: 9. Here the CDR3 reads CASSKSGQGQYNEQFF. The CDR3 DNA reads as TGTGCCAGTAGTAAATCCGGACAGGGCCAGTACAATGAGCAGTTCTTC.